This T cell receptor beta chain came from a study of cytomegalovirus exposure and HLA in healthy donors. Broader study findings: Testing in vitro showed a few CMV-associated chains specific for CMV antigens. HLA allele associations emerged for roughly 17,000 TCR beta sequences in a later analysis, at 0.05 false discovery rate.

This PCR relied on a set of 60 Vbeta primers and 13 Jbeta primers. Original data processing: There were tens of millions of unique TCR beta chains by a later count, and approximately 12 million of them were shared. Only in-frame clones appear in the TCRdb table, and some are missing; sequencing was by immunoSEQ multiplex PCR. The DNA gave D and trimming, while V, J and clone size come from that table. The table shows around 210,000 clones, with around 80% occurring only once. This clone showed up just a few times. Its antigen remains unidentified. The CDR3 totals 13 residues. Germline CDR1 is LGHNT and CDR2 is FRNRAP. The germline V and J ends were trimmed by 4 bases and 1 base, with 4 bases remaining between them.

Sequences were obtained from PBMCs. This chain connects TRBV12-5 to TRBJ2-2; D is uncertain. The TCR comes from a man aged 50 to 60 in good health and CMV-seronegative. The chain's CDR3 is CASGSKNTGELFF. CDR3 sequence (DNA): TGTGCTAGTGGTTCCAAGAACACCGGGGAGCTGTTTTTT.